This T cell receptor beta chain derives from a study of T cell responses to AZD1222 COVID-19 vaccine. Points from the study as a whole: Donors, mostly white British, included more females; clonal diversity was possibly underestimated. Regions 160-218 and 743-854 held dominance among vaccine-associated CD4 TCRs, which spanned spike. Spike-specific TCR breadth and depth went up after people got two AZD1222 doses. Per reports, nearly half of all spike-specific TCRs target regions that are unmutated in variants.

The junction had 6 bases not matched to a gene; V was cut back by 4 bases and J by 6 bases. CDR3 size: 14 residues. Germline CDR1 and CDR2: KGHDR and SFDVKD. Only in-frame clones appear in the TCRdb table, and some are missing; sequencing was by immunoSEQ multiplex PCR. The repertoire has some 140,000 clones, more than 90% of them found once; the top ten carry about 3.2%. Of note for this clone: Its antigen is still unknown.

Sample: peripheral blood, taken on day 0 of AZD1222 vaccination. The sequence derives from an adult in good health. V gene TRBV24-1 combines with J gene TRBJ2-3; 7 bases are shared with TRBD2. CDR3 in DNA: TGTGCCACCAGTGACCGACGGGACTATGATACGCAGTATTTT. Protein sequence: CATSDRRDYDTQYF.